What follows are 5 T cell receptor beta chains derived from one specimen sequenced in a study of cytomegalovirus exposure and HLA in healthy donors. It was with 60 Vbeta and 13 Jbeta primers that the PCR ran. Clones were sequenced by immunoSEQ multiplex PCR, and TCRdb holds only the in-frame ones, with some missing. In the table there are more than 85,000 clones, just under 70% of which are singletons. Material: PBMCs. All receptors derive from a woman aged 70-85 years in good health and CMV-seropositive.

V gene TRBV11-2 combines with J gene TRBJ2-5; D remains ambiguous. V lost 2 bases to trimming and J lost 1 base, with 14 bases between them. Germline CDR1 SGHAT, CDR2 FQNNGV. The CDR3 covers 16 residues. CDR3 amino acids: CASSLNSYRRQETQYF. CDR3 coding DNA: TGTGCCAGCAGCTTAAATAGCTACCGCCGCCAAGAGACCCAGTACTTC.

This clone was seen only a few times. The rearrangement joins TRBV5-4 to TRBJ2-3; 9 bases match TRBD1. The CDR3 totals 15 residues. Germline lookup yields CDR1 SGHNT and CDR2 YYREEE (reference sequence). V was pared by 4 bases and J by 2 bases, with 5 bases of the junction left unmatched. CDR3 in DNA: TGTGCCAGCAGCACCGGACAGGGGATCACAGATACGCAGTATTTT. Amino acids: CASSTGQGITDTQYF. Based on the CDR3 plus reference TRBV5-4 and TRBJ2-3, the full variable domain is ETGVTQSPTHLIKTRGQQVTLRCSSQSGHNTVSWYQQALGQGPQFIFQYYREEENGRGNFPPRFSGLQFPNYSSELNVNALELDDSALYLCASSTGQGITDTQYFGPGTRLTVL.

The chain uses TRBV6-5 and TRBJ2-3; TRBD2 matches at 9 bases. Germline lookup yields CDR1 MNHEY and CDR2 SVGAGI. The V segment lost 0 bases and the J segment 0 bases; nucleotides outside the gene matches: 1. The CDR3 covers 16 residues. CDR3 sequence: CASSYSAGGSTDTQYF. CDR3 DNA: TGTGCCAGCAGTTACTCGGCGGGGGGGAGCACAGATACGCAGTATTTT.

This clone was picked up a small number of times. This chain uses TRBV5-6 with TRBJ1-5; the match to TRBD1 covers 11 bases. This CDR3 is 18 amino acids long. Germline V gene lookup returns CDR1 SGHDT and CDR2 YYEEEE. The V and J ends lost 6 bases and 8 bases, in that order; junction bases with no gene match: 19. CDR3 residues: CASIGTGGAAKVPEPQHF. The CDR3 DNA follows: TGTGCCAGCATCGGGACAGGGGGAGCGGCTAAGGTTCCGGAGCCCCAGCATTTT.

This clone was seen just once. This chain links TRBV29-1 with TRBJ1-3, with a possible D match to TRBD1 (5 bases). This CDR3 is built from 14 residues. Germline V gives CDR1 SQVTM, CDR2 ANQGSEA. With 3 bases removed from V and 2 bases from J, the gap between germline ends came to 11 bases. CDR3 bases: TGCAGCGTTGACGGGCAGGGCCCTGGAAACACCATATATTTT. Translation gives CSVDGQGPGNTIYF.